The rows below give T cell receptor beta chains drawn from one sample of a study of brain T cells in children with intractable seizures. Only in-frame clones appear in the TCRdb table, and some are missing; sequencing was by immunoSEQ multiplex PCR. The sample holds about 340,000 clones, about 93% seen once. The sample consisted of peripheral blood, taken 4 to 6 months after surgery. These receptors originate from a boy under two years old with tuberous sclerosis and intractable seizures. Both conserved end residues are part of each CDR3.

length,V,J,CDR3
14,TRBV11-1,TRBJ2-1,CASSLKGAYNEQFF
17,TRBV25-1,TRBJ1-2,CASSPQGKTGGFGGYTF
15,TRBV13,TRBJ1-5,CASSLRVDRNQPQHF
14,TRBV20-1,TRBJ2-1,CSARGLAGDNEQFF
13,TRBV6-5,TRBJ2-5,CASSYSHQETQYF
13,TRBV19,TRBJ1-1,CASSIGENTEAFF
14,TRBV7-3,TRBJ2-3,CASSFGGTGDTQYF
15,TRBV6-5,TRBJ2-3,CASSYGRQGTDTQYF
16,TRBV5-1,TRBJ1-1,CASSEDRLTFNTEAFF
13,TRBV6-1,TRBJ2-5,CASSDNDLETQYF
11,TRBV14,TRBJ2-7,CASSQQGQQYF
12,TRBV12-3/TRBV12-4,TRBJ2-7,CASSMDHYEQYF
11,TRBV20-1,TRBJ2-5,CSGTKQETQYF
13,TRBV12-5,TRBJ2-5,CASEGAGQKTQYF
13,TRBV12-3/TRBV12-4,TRBJ1-1,CASSLVGDTEAFF